These T cell receptor beta chains were read from a single sample in a study of CD8+ T cells in alopecia areata. TCRdb's table, derived via immunoSEQ multiplex PCR, lists solely in-frame clones and lacks some. The sample consists of about 180,000 clones, 50% to 70% of them appearing once. The material sequenced was CD4+ T cells sorted from blood, taken at week 0. The receptors shown here come from a human donor with alopecia areata. CDR3s include the opening cysteine and the closing phenylalanine or tryptophan. Fields, in order: CDR3 DNA, CDR3 protein, clone size, J gene, D gene, V gene. A D gene is named only where the DNA matches it firmly. The size of a clone is reported for some rows only, either as once, few or many, or as a class for expanded clones.

CDR3 DNA: TGCGCCACCCTGGAGCAGGGAAATTCACCCCTCCACTTT; CDR3 protein: CATLEQGNSPLHF; clone size: NA; J gene: TRBJ1-6; D gene: NA; V gene: TRBV10-2
CDR3 DNA: TGTGCCTGGAACCGGGACAGGGGCTGGGGCTACACCTTC; CDR3 protein: CAWNRDRGWGYTF; clone size: NA; J gene: TRBJ1-2; D gene: TRBD1; V gene: TRBV30
CDR3 DNA: TGCAGCGTTCGGACAGGGAACGATCAGCCCCAGCATTTT; CDR3 protein: CSVRTGNDQPQHF; clone size: NA; J gene: TRBJ1-5; D gene: TRBD1; V gene: TRBV29-1
CDR3 DNA: TGTGCCAGCAGGAGGGTGGGAGCCCCACCAGAGCAGTACTTC; CDR3 protein: CASRRVGAPPEQYF; clone size: NA; J gene: TRBJ2-7; D gene: NA; V gene: TRBV27
CDR3 DNA: TGCGCCAGCAGCCGGGACAGGAGATTTGGGAATGAAAAACTGTTTTTT; CDR3 protein: CASSRDRRFGNEKLFF; clone size: NA; J gene: TRBJ1-4; D gene: TRBD1; V gene: TRBV4-3
CDR3 DNA: TGCGCCAGCAGCCAATACAATTCAGGAGGTGAAAAACTGTTTTTT; CDR3 protein: CASSQYNSGGEKLFF; clone size: NA; J gene: TRBJ1-4; D gene: NA; V gene: TRBV4-1
CDR3 DNA: TGTGCCAGCAGAGGAGGACAGGGGCGACCTGGCTACACCTTC; CDR3 protein: CASRGGQGRPGYTF; clone size: NA; J gene: TRBJ1-2; D gene: TRBD1; V gene: TRBV6-5
CDR3 DNA: TGTGCCAGTTCCTTCCAGAAAAACACTGAAGCTTTCTTT; CDR3 protein: CASSFQKNTEAFF; clone size: NA; J gene: TRBJ1-1; D gene: NA; V gene: TRBV19
CDR3 DNA: TGTGCCACCAGCAGAGATTCTCAGCCCGGGGAGCTGTTTTTT; CDR3 protein: CATSRDSQPGELFF; clone size: NA; J gene: TRBJ2-2; D gene: NA; V gene: TRBV15
CDR3 DNA: TGCAGTGCTGCAAGAAGCGATGAGCAGTTCTTC; CDR3 protein: CSAARSDEQFF; clone size: NA; J gene: TRBJ2-1; D gene: NA; V gene: TRBV20-1
CDR3 DNA: TGTGCCAGCATGGAGCTGAACAATGAGCAGTTCTTC; CDR3 protein: CASMELNNEQFF; clone size: NA; J gene: TRBJ2-1; D gene: NA; V gene: TRBV2
CDR3 DNA: TGCAGCGTATTGACAGGGGGCATCGACGAGCAGTACTTC; CDR3 protein: CSVLTGGIDEQYF; clone size: NA; J gene: TRBJ2-7; D gene: TRBD1; V gene: TRBV29-1
CDR3 DNA: TGTGCCTGGAGCCACCCGGTGGCGAGCTACACCTTC; CDR3 protein: CAWSHPVASYTF; clone size: NA; J gene: TRBJ1-2; D gene: NA; V gene: TRBV30
CDR3 DNA: TGCAGTACCGTTGGAGGAGGAGAGTATGGCTACACCTTC; CDR3 protein: CSTVGGGEYGYTF; clone size: NA; J gene: TRBJ1-2; D gene: NA; V gene: TRBV29-1
CDR3 DNA: TGCGCCAGCAGCTTGGACCCGTCCGTTCAAGAGCAGTACTTC; CDR3 protein: CASSLDPSVQEQYF; clone size: few; J gene: TRBJ2-7; D gene: NA; V gene: TRBV5-1
CDR3 DNA: TGTGCCTGGAGTGTACTAAAGGGTTATGGCTACACCTTC; CDR3 protein: CAWSVLKGYGYTF; clone size: NA; J gene: TRBJ1-2; D gene: NA; V gene: TRBV30
CDR3 DNA: TGCGCCAGCAGCTTGGGGGACTCCAAAGAGACCCAGTACTTC; CDR3 protein: CASSLGDSKETQYF; clone size: NA; J gene: TRBJ2-5; D gene: NA; V gene: TRBV5-1
CDR3 DNA: TGCGCCAGCAGCTTGGACGGGGCCGGGGAGCTGTTTTTT; CDR3 protein: CASSLDGAGELFF; clone size: NA; J gene: TRBJ2-2; D gene: NA; V gene: TRBV5-1
CDR3 DNA: TGTGCCAGCAGCTTAGGCCGGGGGGATCCCTACGAGCAGTACTTC; CDR3 protein: CASSLGRGDPYEQYF; clone size: NA; J gene: TRBJ2-7; D gene: TRBD2; V gene: TRBV7-2
CDR3 DNA: TGTGCCAGCAGTGAGGCCCGAGAGCAGTTCTTC; CDR3 protein: CASSEAREQFF; clone size: NA; J gene: TRBJ2-1; D gene: NA; V gene: TRBV2
CDR3 DNA: TGCGCCAGCAGCCAAGAAAGGGACCACTATGGCTACACCTTC; CDR3 protein: CASSQERDHYGYTF; clone size: NA; J gene: TRBJ1-2; D gene: NA; V gene: TRBV4-3
CDR3 DNA: TGTGCCAGCAGCTTGGAGCCCTCCGGACAGGGACGGAGGCAGTTCTTC; CDR3 protein: CASSLEPSGQGRRQFF; clone size: NA; J gene: TRBJ2-1; D gene: TRBD1; V gene: TRBV5-6
CDR3 DNA: TGCAGTGCTGATTTTACAGCTGAAGCTTTCTTT; CDR3 protein: CSADFTAEAFF; clone size: NA; J gene: TRBJ1-1; D gene: NA; V gene: TRBV20-1
CDR3 DNA: TGTGCCAGCAGCTTAGCTGGACAGGGGGCAACCTACGAGCAGTACTTC; CDR3 protein: CASSLAGQGATYEQYF; clone size: NA; J gene: TRBJ2-7; D gene: TRBD1; V gene: TRBV7-2
CDR3 DNA: TGTGCCTGGAGTCCGGACAGGGGCGGCGGAAGCAATCAGCCCCAGCATTTT; CDR3 protein: CAWSPDRGGGSNQPQHF; clone size: NA; J gene: TRBJ1-5; D gene: TRBD1; V gene: TRBV30
CDR3 DNA: TGTGCCAGCAGCTTAGCTGCCAGGGGGCTTGCTGGGGCCAACGTCCTGACTTTC; CDR3 protein: CASSLAARGLAGANVLTF; clone size: NA; J gene: TRBJ2-6; D gene: TRBD1; V gene: TRBV7-2
CDR3 DNA: TGTGCCAGCAGCTTATGGGGGACATCCTACGAGCAGTACTTC; CDR3 protein: CASSLWGTSYEQYF; clone size: NA; J gene: TRBJ2-7; D gene: NA; V gene: TRBV7-2
CDR3 DNA: TGTGCCAGCAGCCGGAGAGCGATAAGCACAGATACGCAGTATTTT; CDR3 protein: CASSRRAISTDTQYF; clone size: few; J gene: TRBJ2-3; D gene: NA; V gene: TRBV7-9
CDR3 DNA: TGTGCCAGCAGTGCGGGATTCCTGAACACTGAAGCTTTCTTT; CDR3 protein: CASSAGFLNTEAFF; clone size: NA; J gene: TRBJ1-1; D gene: NA; V gene: TRBV6-4
CDR3 DNA: TGTGCCACCAGCAGAGAAGCTTTCGCGAACACTGAAGCTTTCTTT; CDR3 protein: CATSREAFANTEAFF; clone size: NA; J gene: TRBJ1-1; D gene: NA; V gene: TRBV15
CDR3 DNA: TGTGCCTGGCGAGACGTCTCCTACGAGCAGTACTTC; CDR3 protein: CAWRDVSYEQYF; clone size: many; J gene: TRBJ2-7; D gene: NA; V gene: TRBV30
CDR3 DNA: TGTGCCAGCAGCAAAGGGACTAGCGCCACAGATACGCAGTATTTT; CDR3 protein: CASSKGTSATDTQYF; clone size: NA; J gene: TRBJ2-3; D gene: TRBD2; V gene: TRBV9
CDR3 DNA: TGTGCCAGCAGCTCAACTAGCGGGGCCAATGAGCAGTTCTTC; CDR3 protein: CASSSTSGANEQFF; clone size: NA; J gene: TRBJ2-1; D gene: TRBD2; V gene: TRBV7-2
CDR3 DNA: TGTGCCAGCAGGATTTCACAGGGGAACGAGCAGTACTTC; CDR3 protein: CASRISQGNEQYF; clone size: once; J gene: TRBJ2-7; D gene: TRBD1; V gene: TRBV28
CDR3 DNA: TGTGCCAGCAGCCCCGACAGATTACTTGGTGGCTACACCTTC; CDR3 protein: CASSPDRLLGGYTF; clone size: once; J gene: TRBJ1-2; D gene: NA; V gene: TRBV6-5
CDR3 DNA: TGTGCCAGCAGTCGCGCGTATAGCTCCTACGAGCAGTACTTC; CDR3 protein: CASSRAYSSYEQYF; clone size: NA; J gene: TRBJ2-7; D gene: NA; V gene: TRBV27
CDR3 DNA: TGTGCCAGCAGCCAAGGAGGGGGCCATGAGCAGTTCTTC; CDR3 protein: CASSQGGGHEQFF; clone size: NA; J gene: TRBJ2-1; D gene: TRBD1; V gene: TRBV14
CDR3 DNA: TGTGCCAGCAGCCCCAGCTACAATGAGCAGTTCTTC; CDR3 protein: CASSPSYNEQFF; clone size: NA; J gene: TRBJ2-1; D gene: NA; V gene: TRBV9
CDR3 DNA: TGTGCCAGCAGCGCCGTCCTAGCGGGGATCGAGACCCAGTACTTC; CDR3 protein: CASSAVLAGIETQYF; clone size: few; J gene: TRBJ2-5; D gene: TRBD2; V gene: TRBV5-6
CDR3 DNA: TGTGCTAGTGCCGAACAGGGGAATCAGCCCCAGCATTTT; CDR3 protein: CASAEQGNQPQHF; clone size: NA; J gene: TRBJ1-5; D gene: TRBD1; V gene: TRBV12-5